A selection of T cell receptor beta chains follows, all from one sample in a study of control samples from healthy donors and cancer patients. The table came from immunoSEQ multiplex PCR; TCRdb's copy has only in-frame clones and leaves some out. In the table there are some 20,000 clones, 70% to 90% of which are singletons. Sequenced: PBMCs. The receptor source for this set is a woman between 70 and 85 years old with colorectal cancer. The CDR3 runs from the conserved cysteine through the conserved F or W. The D gene is left open where the match is weak. Not all rows give a size; the values are once, few, many and, for expanded clones, a class.

TRBD2,TRBJ2-7,TRBV7-9,15,-,TGTGCCAGCAGCTTGGGCAGCGGGAGTGGGTACGAGCAGTACTTC,CASSLGSGSGYEQYF
-,TRBJ2-1,TRBV9,15,-,TGTGCCAGCAGCGACGAGACTTCCTCCTACAATGAGCAGTTCTTC,CASSDETSSYNEQFF
TRBD2,TRBJ2-5,TRBV7-2,15,-,TGTGCCAGCAGCTTGGTAGCGGGAGGGACAGAGACCCAGTACTTC,CASSLVAGGTETQYF
-,TRBJ1-6,TRBV7-9,16,-,TGTGCCAGCAGCTTAGTTGGGGGTAGGGGCAATTCACCCCTCCACTTT,CASSLVGGRGNSPLHF
TRBD1,TRBJ2-5,TRBV7-2,14,-,TGTGCCAGCAGCTCTCAGACAGGGATGGAGACCCAGTACTTC,CASSSQTGMETQYF
TRBD2,TRBJ2-3,TRBV7-2,16,-,TGTGCCAGCAGCTTAGCGCTTAGCGGGAACACAGATACGCAGTATTTT,CASSLALSGNTDTQYF
-,TRBJ1-2,TRBV5-4,14,-,TGTGCCAGCAGCTCCCAGGGCGCGGGCTATGGCTACACCTTC,CASSSQGAGYGYTF
TRBD1,TRBJ1-6,TRBV10-3,15,-,TGTGCCACTTCCCGTGGACAGGGCTTAGGGTCACCCCTCCACTTT,CATSRGQGLGSPLHF
-,TRBJ2-1,TRBV6-5,16,-,TGTGCCAGCAGTTACTCCCTAGGGGGGGGGTACAATGAGCAGTTCTTC,CASSYSLGGGYNEQFF
-,TRBJ2-5,TRBV6-2/TRBV6-3,11,few,TGTGCCAGCAGTTATGTGGAGACCCAGTACTTC,CASSYVETQYF
-,TRBJ2-7,TRBV24-1,14,-,TGTGCCACCAGCGAAGAATTTAGCTCCTACGAGCAGTACTTC,CATSEEFSSYEQYF
-,TRBJ1-1,TRBV5-1,13,few,TGCGCCAGCAAGGGACTCATGAACACTGAAGCTTTCTTT,CASKGLMNTEAFF
-,TRBJ1-3,TRBV19,15,once,TGTGCCAGTAGCCCGCCATGGAGCTCTGGAAACACCATATATTTT,CASSPPWSSGNTIYF
-,TRBJ1-1,TRBV9,14,once,TGTGCCAGCAGCGTAGGTTGGAGGGGGGGAGAAGCTTTCTTT,CASSVGWRGGEAFF
-,TRBJ2-2,TRBV7-8,15,once,TGTGCCAGCAGCTTAGGGGGGCCAGGAACCGGGGAGCTGTTTTTT,CASSLGGPGTGELFF
-,TRBJ1-4,TRBV25-1,15,-,TGTGCCAGCAGTGACCCGGACGGGGGTAATGAAAAACTGTTTTTT,CASSDPDGGNEKLFF
-,TRBJ2-7,TRBV5-1,15,once,TGCGCCAGCAGTCCCCAAGGGGGACGATCCTACGAGCAGTACTTC,CASSPQGGRSYEQYF
-,TRBJ1-5,TRBV2,14,-,TGTGCCAGCACACTTACAGGGTGGGATCAGCCCCAGCATTTT,CASTLTGWDQPQHF
-,TRBJ1-1,TRBV5-6,16,-,TGTGCCAGCGTCCGGGGGGCCTCACAAATGAACACTGAAGCTTTCTTT,CASVRGASQMNTEAFF
-,TRBJ2-2,TRBV7-9,14,-,TGTGCCAGCAGCTTGTTGGGGGGCGCCGGGGAGCTGTTTTTT,CASSLLGGAGELFF
TRBD2,TRBJ2-7,TRBV19,13,-,TGTGCCAGTAGTTCAGGACTAGCGTACGAGCAGTACTTC,CASSSGLAYEQYF
-,TRBJ2-1,TRBV2,14,once,TGTGCCAGCATACGGACATATGCCTACAATGAGCAGTTCTTC,CASIRTYAYNEQFF
TRBD2,TRBJ2-3,TRBV15,15,medium-sized,TGTGCCACCAGCAGGGAGGGACTAGCGACAGATACGCAGTATTTT,CATSREGLATDTQYF
-,TRBJ2-2,TRBV7-7,14,-,TGTGCTAGCAGCCAGGGGCTGGGTAACGAGGAGCTGTTTTTT,CASSQGLGNEELFF
-,TRBJ2-3,TRBV4-1,13,-,TGCGCCAGCAGCCAAGGGCCTACAGATACGCAGTATTTT,CASSQGPTDTQYF
TRBD2,TRBJ2-1,TRBV9,14,-,TGTGCCAGCAGCGTAGCTGGGGGGGGCAATGAGCAGTTCTTC,CASSVAGGGNEQFF
-,TRBJ2-5,TRBV7-7,13,-,TGTGCTAGCAGCTTGACGTTTGGGGAGACCCAGTACTTC,CASSLTFGETQYF
-,TRBJ2-2,TRBV7-6,15,-,TGTGCCAGCAGCTTAGGGACTACGAACACCGGGGAGCTGTTTTTT,CASSLGTTNTGELFF
TRBD1,TRBJ2-1,TRBV9,15,-,TGTGCCAGCAGCGTAGAACAGGGGGCTAACAATGAGCAGTTCTTC,CASSVEQGANNEQFF
TRBD1,TRBJ2-1,TRBV5-1,15,-,TGCGCCAGCAGCTGGGGACAGGGAACTCTCAATGAGCAGTTCTTC,CASSWGQGTLNEQFF
-,TRBJ2-3,TRBV27,12,-,TGTGCCAGCAGTTTTTCAACAGATACGCAGTATTTT,CASSFSTDTQYF
-,TRBJ1-3,TRBV7-9,14,-,TGTGCCAGCAGCCCCCGGGAGGCTGGAAACACCATATATTTT,CASSPREAGNTIYF
-,TRBJ1-2,TRBV7-3,14,-,TGTGCCAGCAGCTTACTCCCCGCCTCGAATGGCTACACCTTC,CASSLLPASNGYTF
-,TRBJ2-3,TRBV9,16,few,TGTGCCAGCAGCGTAGGTGCGGGACGAAGCACAGATACGCAGTATTTT,CASSVGAGRSTDTQYF
TRBD1,TRBJ1-5,TRBV30,16,once,TGTGCCTGGAGTGTACCGGGCGGCAGGGGGAAGAGGGCCCAGCATTTT,CAWSVPGGRGKRAQHF
-,TRBJ1-3,TRBV2,16,-,TGTGCCAGCAGTATCAACCTGTTAGAATCTGGAAACACCATATATTTT,CASSINLLESGNTIYF
-,TRBJ2-2,TRBV2,17,-,TGTGCCAGCAGTCACAAGGACACCTGGGGGGACACCGGGGAGCTGTTTTTT,CASSHKDTWGDTGELFF
-,TRBJ2-7,TRBV7-9,11,-,TGTGCCAGCAGCCGATCCTACGAGCAGTACTTC,CASSRSYEQYF
-,TRBJ2-7,TRBV3-1/TRBV3-2,12,-,TGTGCCAGCAGCCAATCCGGACCCGAGCAGTACTTC,CASSQSGPEQYF
TRBD1,TRBJ1-2,TRBV5-6,15,-,TGTGCCAGCAGCTCTAGACAGGGGGCCAACTATGGCTACACCTTC,CASSSRQGANYGYTF
-,TRBJ2-3,TRBV21-1,15,-,TGTGCCAGCAGCAAAGGCGGCTCGGAATCCGGTACGCAGTATTTT,CASSKGGSESGTQYF
-,TRBJ1-2,TRBV4-1,12,-,TGCGCCAGCAGAGGGGCAGGGAGCGGCTACACCTTC,CASRGAGSGYTF
-,TRBJ2-7,TRBV11-2,14,-,TGTGCCAGCAGCCCAGGGTTGGGCCCCTACGAGCAGTACTTC,CASSPGLGPYEQYF
-,TRBJ1-1,TRBV11-2,14,-,TGTGCCAGCAGCTCGGGTTGGACGAACACTGAAGCTTTCTTT,CASSSGWTNTEAFF
TRBD1,TRBJ1-6,TRBV9,15,-,TGTGCCAGCAGCCTCTCGGACAGGGTGGATTCACCCCTCCACTTT,CASSLSDRVDSPLHF
-,TRBJ2-7,TRBV5-4,11,-,TGTGCCAGCAGCTTGAGGGACGAGCAGTACTTC,CASSLRDEQYF
TRBD1,TRBJ1-2,TRBV7-2,15,once,TGTGCCAGCAGCACACCCTCGACAGGGAACTATGGCTACACCTTC,CASSTPSTGNYGYTF
-,TRBJ2-7,TRBV9,14,-,TGTGCCAGCAGCGTAGGGGGGGCACCCTACGAGCAGTACTTC,CASSVGGAPYEQYF
TRBD2,TRBJ2-2,TRBV7-3,16,-,TGTGCCAGCAGCTCTAGTTCAGCGGGAGGGACCGGGGAGCTGTTTTTT,CASSSSSAGGTGELFF
-,TRBJ1-6,TRBV6-2/TRBV6-3,15,-,TGTGCCAGCAGTTACTCGGAGGCCATTCGATCACCCCTCCACTTT,CASSYSEAIRSPLHF
-,TRBJ1-6,TRBV14,15,-,TGTGCCAGCAGCCAAGAAGCAGGCCCCTATTCACCCCTCCACTTT,CASSQEAGPYSPLHF
TRBD1,TRBJ2-3,TRBV7-9,15,-,TGTGCCAGCAGCGATCGACAGGGTGTGACAGATACGCAGTATTTT,CASSDRQGVTDTQYF
-,TRBJ2-1,TRBV24-1,16,-,TGTGCCACCAGTGACCTAGGGGGGGGATCCTACAATGAGCAGTTCTTC,CATSDLGGGSYNEQFF
-,TRBJ1-5,TRBV12-3/TRBV12-4,12,-,TGTGCCAGCAGTTTACCCCCCCAGCCCCAGCATTTT,CASSLPPQPQHF
-,TRBJ2-1,TRBV3-1/TRBV3-2,15,-,TGTGCCAGCAGCCAAGATGGTCGTCGCGGGGATGAGCAGTTCTTC,CASSQDGRRGDEQFF